Below, 26 T cell receptor beta chains from the same sample are listed, as sequenced in a study of regulatory T cells in long-lasting Graves disease. Time point of the sample: newly diagnosed GD, antithyroid drugs for less than 3 months. PBMCs provided the RNA from which the TCR library was made. The authors built TCR beta libraries using iRepertoire HTBI primers and Arm-PCR of CDR3 regions. One entry per CDR3 protein results from TCRdb running MiXCR on the multiplex PCR reads. This sample has hundreds of thousands of distinct CDR3 sequences, with roughly 15% found just once. This sample was also put to use in a study of T cells in Graves' hyperthyroidism and ophthalmopathy.

This specimen was peripheral blood mononuclear cells (PBMCs), taken at new diagnosis, from a patient treated with antithyroid drugs. The receptors were gathered from a woman younger than 45 with Graves disease.

This clonotype was observed once. This sequence joins TRBV5-1 and TRBJ2-6; 9 bases align to TRBD1. Germline CDR1 reads SGHRS; CDR2 reads YFSETQ. Germline trimming cut 2 bases from V and 2 bases from J; bases unmatched to any gene: 8. There are 18 residues in the CDR3. This chain's CDR3 is CASSFQGQGPTGANVLTF. CDR3 bases: TGCGCCAGCAGCTTCCAGGGACAGGGACCAACTGGGGCCAACGTCCTGACTTTC.

In its sample, this clonotype was seen many times. This rearrangement joins TRBV24-1 to TRBJ1-5; a weak D match, TRBD1 (5 bases). The CDR3 length is 14 residues. Germline CDR1 and CDR2: KGHDR and SFDVKD. Trimming cost V 5 bases and J 6 bases, with 13 bases left between them. CDR3 protein: CATSALGGSQPQHF. CDR3 sequence (DNA): TGTGCCACCAGTGCGTTGGGGGGGTCTCAGCCCCAGCATTTT.

A few counts support this clonotype. The genes are TRBV9 and TRBJ1-3; no reliable D call. The CDR3 runs to 14 residues. The V end was cut by 3 bases, the J end by 7 bases, with 14 bases between. The germline V gene encodes CDR1 SGDLS and CDR2 YYNGEE. Here the CDR3 reads CASSAAFGSNTIYF. CDR3 DNA sequence: TGTGCCAGCAGCGCCGCTTTCGGATCCAACACCATATATTTT.

This clonotype was counted many times. The chain has TRBV7-9 and TRBJ2-7; 8 bases agree with TRBD1. The CDR3 length is 13 residues. V shed 8 bases and J 2 bases; nucleotides not matched to a gene: 5. CDR1 is SEHNR, CDR2 FQNEAQ, per germline (reference sequence). The CDR3 sequence: CASPGTGPYEQYF. Written as DNA, the CDR3 is TGTGCCAGCCCCGGGACAGGACCCTACGAGCAGTACTTC.

At least ten counts were recorded for this clonotype. The chain combines TRBV27 with TRBJ1-5; unclear D gene. The CDR3 has 14 residues. CDR1 and CDR2 from the germline V gene are MNHEY and SMNVEV (reference sequence). V gave up 3 bases and J gave up 5 bases, with 11 bases separating them. The CDR3 here is CASSLSETHQPQHF. The CDR3 nucleotides are TGTGCCAGCAGTTTGTCAGAGACCCATCAGCCCCAGCATTTT.

This clonotype was picked up a small number of times. CDR3 nucleotides: TGTGCCAGCAGTCGCTTAGCCTCCGAGCAGTACTTC. This encodes CASSRLASEQYF. The rearrangement links TRBV6-1 to TRBJ2-7; D unresolved. Trimming took off 5 bases at V and 6 bases at J, with 11 bases between the two ends. Germline V lookup: CDR1 MNHNS, CDR2 SASEGT. The CDR3 is 12 amino acids.

This clonotype has a count of ten or more. The chain recombines TRBV29-1 with TRBJ2-3; 13 nucleotides match TRBD2. J was trimmed by 3 bases and V by 3 bases; bases with no gene match: 3. CDR1 and CDR2 from the germline V gene are SQVTM and ANQGSEA. This CDR3 is 15 amino acids long. CDR3 sequence reads: CSVDETSGGTDTQYF. CDR3 DNA: TGCAGCGTTGACGAGACTAGCGGGGGGACAGATACGCAGTATTTT.

This clonotype was observed many times. The V and J genes are TRBV6-1 and TRBJ2-2, with a weak D call TRBD2 (6 bases). The ends were cut back, 4 bases at V and 5 bases at J, with 14 bases in the middle. Germline V gives CDR1 MNHNS, CDR2 SASEGT. The CDR3 has 15 residues. The CDR3 DNA sequence: TGTGCCAGCAGTGTGGAGGGAGAGGGGACCGGGGAGCTGTTTTTT. It specifies CASSVEGEGTGELFF.

This clonotype occurred many times. The chain recombines TRBV7-8 with TRBJ2-1; 11 bases agree with TRBD2. After removal of 0 bases from V and 0 bases from J, the junction contained 7 bases not matched to a gene. CDR3 length: 19 residues. Looked up from germline, CDR1 is SGHVS and CDR2 is FQNEAQ. CDR3 loop: CASSLASGRAKSSYNEQFF. CDR3 sequence (DNA): TGTGCCAGCAGCTTAGCTAGCGGGAGGGCCAAGAGCTCCTACAATGAGCAGTTCTTC.

This rearrangement joins TRBV19 to TRBJ2-1; D might be TRBD1 (6 bases). CDR3 length: 15 residues. V was shortened by 10 bases and J by 0 bases, with 16 bases between the two germline ends. Per the germline V gene, CDR1 is LNHDA and CDR2 is SQIVND (reference sequence). The chain's CDR3 is CATSLGGSSYNEQFF. In DNA form, the CDR3 reads TGTGCCACGTCGCTAGGGGGAAGCTCCTACAATGAGCAGTTCTTC.

This clonotype was seen many times. This chain uses TRBV5-5 with TRBJ2-7; TRBD1 or TRBD2 may be the D gene (5 bases each). V lost 3 bases and J lost 4, with 17 bases in between. This CDR3 is 15 amino acids long. Looked up from germline, CDR1 is SGHKS and CDR2 is YYEKEE (reference sequence). The CDR3: CASSSPRDGTYEQYF. The CDR3 bases are TGTGCCAGCAGCTCCCCCAGGGACGGAACTTACGAGCAGTACTTC.

This clonotype was observed many times. The chain carries TRBV28 and TRBJ2-1, with 7 bases identical to TRBD2. Trimming cost V 6 bases and J 5 bases; bases outside gene matches: 16. CDR1 is MDHEN, CDR2 SYDVKM, per germline. This CDR3 is built from 17 residues. The CDR3 loop reads CASSSGRIAGLNNEQFF. CDR3 bases: TGTGCCAGCAGCTCCGGGCGGATAGCGGGCCTGAACAATGAGCAGTTCTTC.

In this sample, this clonotype turned up many times. A junction boundary mismatches the germline segment, possibly from a read error. The chain is built from TRBV28 and TRBJ1-2, with 10 bases identical to TRBD1. CDR1 is MDHEN and CDR2 is SYDVKM in the germline V gene. This CDR3 has 18 residues. The CDR3 reads CASSSNPGTGVGGYSYTF. CDR3 bases: TGTGCCAGCAGTTCAAACCCCGGGACAGGGGTCGGGGGCTATAGCTACACCTTC.

This clonotype was counted at least ten times. CDR3 in DNA: TGTGCCAGCGGGCGAACAGGGGAACAAGAGACCCAGTACTTC. Amino acid sequence: CASGRTGEQETQYF. The chain recombines TRBV6-1 with TRBJ2-5; TRBD1 matches 7 bases. Unmatched junction bases numbered 8, after V lost 8 bases and J lost 2 bases. Germline V gene data show CDR1 as MNHNS and CDR2 as SASEGT. This CDR3 spans 14 amino acids.

V gene TRBV9 combines with J gene TRBJ2-1, with D possibly TRBD1 on 6 matching bases. This CDR3 contains 16 residues. CDR1 and CDR2 (germline): SGDLS, YYNGEE. V lost 0 bases, J lost 8 bases, and 18 bases lay in between. CDR3 amino acids: CASSVATGQFSYEQFF. The CDR3, as DNA: TGTGCCAGCAGCGTAGCGACAGGTCAATTCAGTTATGAGCAGTTCTTC.

In its sample, this clonotype was seen a few times. This rearrangement joins TRBV6-2 or TRBV6-3 to TRBJ2-2, with 11 bases matching TRBD1. Germline CDR1 is MNHEY and CDR2 is SVGEGT. J lost 6 bases, V lost 11 bases, and 26 bases had no gene match. This CDR3 spans 20 amino acids. CDR3 residues: CAGRTGGPTLAGWGPGELFF. The CDR3 DNA reads as TGTGCCGGAAGGACAGGGGGCCCCACACTAGCGGGCTGGGGCCCCGGGGAGCTGTTTTTT.

In its sample, this clonotype was seen many times. The rearrangement uses TRBV28 and TRBJ2-1; 8 bases match TRBD2. This CDR3 region has 15 residues. Losses at the gene ends were 2 bases for V and 7 bases for J; bases not matched to a gene: 7. Germline V gene sequence: CDR1 MDHEN, CDR2 SYDVKM. CDR3 protein: CASSLVGGRSNEQFF. The CDR3 DNA reads TGTGCCAGCAGTTTAGTAGGCGGGAGGAGTAATGAGCAGTTCTTC. Drawing the rest from reference TRBV28 and TRBJ2-1, the complete variable domain is DVKVTQSSRYLVKRTGEKVFLECVQDMDHENMFWYRQDPGLGLRLIYFSYDVKMKEKGDIPEGYSVSREKKERFSLILESASTNQTSMYLCASSLVGGRSNEQFFGPGTRLTVL.

The chain links TRBV15 to TRBJ2-3; TRBD1 aligns across 9 bases. V lost 5 bases, J lost 4 bases, and 7 bases stayed unmatched. The CDR3 covers 15 residues. Looked up from germline, CDR1 is LNHNV and CDR2 is YYDKDF (reference sequence). The chain's CDR3 is CATSVRDRDADTQYF. CDR3 nucleotides: TGTGCCACCAGCGTCCGGGACAGGGACGCAGATACGCAGTATTTT.

In its sample, this clonotype was seen many times. The gene calls are TRBV7-2 and TRBJ1-2, with 9 bases identical to TRBD1. The length of the CDR3 is 14 residues. V was clipped by 0 bases and J by 7 bases; unmatched bases: 3. Looked up from germline, CDR1 is SGHTA and CDR2 is FQGNSA. CDR3 DNA: TGTGCCAGCAGCTTAGCGTCGGGACAGGGTGGCTACACCTTC. Its protein product is CASSLASGQGGYTF. The full variable domain, rest sourced from reference TRBV7-2 and TRBJ1-2, is GAGVSQSPSNKVTEKGKDVELRCDPISGHTALYWYRQSLGQGLEFLIYFQGNSAPDKSGLPSDRFSAERTGGSVSTLTIQRTQQEDSAVYLCASSLASGQGGYTFGSGTRLTVV.

The V gene is TRBV10-3, the J gene TRBJ2-1; 8 nucleotides align to TRBD1. Losses at the gene ends were 2 bases for V and 8 bases for J; bases not matched to a gene: 5. CDR1 ENHRY and CDR2 SYGVKD come from the germline V gene. This CDR3 contains 14 residues. The CDR3 sequence: CAISEGQGGHEQFF. The CDR3 region has the DNA TGTGCCATCAGTGAGGGACAGGGTGGCCATGAGCAGTTCTTC.

In its sample, this clonotype was seen many times. This rearrangement joins TRBV6-1 to TRBJ2-7, with TRBD2 identical over 8 bases. With V trimmed by 4 bases and J by 5 bases, 7 bases remained unmatched. From germline, CDR1 is MNHNS and CDR2 SASEGT. The CDR3 has 14 residues. The CDR3 region has the DNA TGTGCCAGCAGTGTGAAAGCGGGAGCTCACGAGCAGTACTTC. This codes for CASSVKAGAHEQYF.

The chain combines TRBV9 with TRBJ1-1, with D perhaps matching TRBD1 (5 bases). The ends were cut back, 3 bases at V and 1 base at J, with 16 bases in the middle. CDR1 SGDLS and CDR2 YYNGEE come from the germline V gene. The CDR3 spans 16 residues. The CDR3 here is CASSGSIVGENTEAFF. CDR3 in DNA: TGTGCCAGCAGCGGGTCAATTGTGGGGGAGAACACTGAAGCTTTCTTT.

This clonotype was counted ten times or more. V usage is TRBV20-1 and J usage is TRBJ2-7; D may match TRBD1 or TRBD2 (5 bases each). The CDR3 totals 14 residues. The germline CDR1 and CDR2 sequences are DFQATT and SNEGSKA (reference sequence). V was trimmed by 5 bases and J by 2 bases, leaving 16 bases between them. The CDR3 loop is CSAPHGARTYEQYF. The CDR3 nucleotides are TGCAGTGCTCCCCACGGGGCCAGAACCTACGAGCAGTACTTC.

The chain is built from TRBV28 and TRBJ1-2; a weak D match, TRBD1 (5 bases). Trimming pared 7 bases from V and 8 bases from J, leaving 29 bases between. Germline V gene lookup returns CDR1 MDHEN and CDR2 SYDVKM. The CDR3 has 17 residues. The CDR3 loop is CASNLYPALGRGSGYTF. CDR3 sequence (DNA): TGTGCCAGCAACTTGTATCCGGCCTTGGGACGGGGAAGCGGCTACACCTTC.

The rearrangement joins TRBV2 to TRBJ2-2, with TRBD1 matching 7 bases. This CDR3 is 15 amino acids long. The junction had 9 bases not matched to a gene; V was cut back by 6 bases and J by 5 bases. CDR1 and CDR2 (germline): SNHLY, FYNNEI. This CDR3 is CASRQQGSRTGELFF. The CDR3 DNA follows: TGTGCCAGCAGGCAACAGGGGTCCCGAACCGGGGAGCTGTTTTTT.

This clonotype was counted many times. CDR3: CASSPPVGGRGETQYF. CDR3 in DNA: TGTGCCAGCAGCCCCCCGGTGGGGGGGCGCGGGGAGACCCAGTACTTC. The chain uses TRBV28 and TRBJ2-5; D possibly corresponds to TRBD2 (7 bases). The CDR3 contains 16 residues. Trimming stripped 6 bases from V and 5 bases from J, with 22 bases between. The germline V gene has CDR1 MDHEN and CDR2 SYDVKM. The entire variable domain, with the rest obtained from reference TRBV28 and TRBJ2-5, is as follows: DVKVTQSSRYLVKRTGEKVFLECVQDMDHENMFWYRQDPGLGLRLIYFSYDVKMKEKGDIPEGYSVSREKKERFSLILESASTNQTSMYLCASSPPVGGRGETQYFGPGTRLLVL.